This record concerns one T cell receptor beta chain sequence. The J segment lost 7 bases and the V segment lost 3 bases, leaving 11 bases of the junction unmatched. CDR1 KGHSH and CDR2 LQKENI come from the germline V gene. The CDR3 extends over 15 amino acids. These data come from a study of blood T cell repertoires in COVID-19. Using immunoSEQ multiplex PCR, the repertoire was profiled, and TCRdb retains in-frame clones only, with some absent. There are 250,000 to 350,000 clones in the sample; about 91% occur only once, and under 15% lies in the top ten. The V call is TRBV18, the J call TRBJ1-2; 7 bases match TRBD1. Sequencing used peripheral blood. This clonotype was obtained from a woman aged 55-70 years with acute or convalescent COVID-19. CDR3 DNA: TGTGCCAGCTCACCGTCGACAGGGAGTCCGACTGGCTACACCTTC. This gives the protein CASSPSTGSPTGYTF.